The rows below give T cell receptor beta chains drawn from one sample of a study of blood T cells in healthy people across ages. Via MiXCR, TCRdb re-called the 5' RACE reads, giving one row per CDR3 protein. This table holds 1.6 million or so distinct CDR3 sequences, about 31% found once. Sequencing was performed on blood. Receptors were obtained from a woman in her thirties in good health. CDR3s include the opening cysteine and the closing phenylalanine or tryptophan. Fields, in order: J gene, CDR3 length, D gene, V gene, clone size, CDR3 protein, CDR3 DNA. D genes are given only for firm matches. Clone size is not always given. Where it is, it says once, few, many or a class for expanded clones.

j_gene: TRBJ2-7
len: 16
d_gene: TRBD1
v_gene: TRBV5-6
abundance: few
CDR3aa: CASSSPAGQGEDEQYF
CDR3nt: TGTGCCAGCAGCTCTCCTGCGGGACAGGGGGAGGACGAGCAGTACTTC

j_gene: TRBJ2-7
len: 15
d_gene: TRBD1
v_gene: TRBV27
abundance: NA
CDR3aa: CASSFLRDRGNEQYF
CDR3nt: TGTGCCAGCAGTTTCCTCCGGGACAGGGGAAACGAGCAGTACTTC

j_gene: TRBJ2-5
len: 15
d_gene: NA
v_gene: TRBV15
abundance: NA
CDR3aa: CATSRGGVAQETQYF
CDR3nt: TGTGCCACCAGCAGAGGTGGTGTGGCACAAGAGACCCAGTACTTC

j_gene: TRBJ1-2
len: 13
d_gene: NA
v_gene: TRBV5-1
abundance: NA
CDR3aa: CASSLDGSRGYTF
CDR3nt: TGCGCCAGCAGCTTGGACGGCTCGCGGGGCTACACCTTC

j_gene: TRBJ1-1
len: 14
d_gene: NA
v_gene: TRBV25-1
abundance: many
CDR3aa: CASSAGQLNTEAFF
CDR3nt: TGTGCCAGCAGTGCTGGACAACTGAACACTGAAGCTTTCTTT

j_gene: TRBJ1-1
len: 12
d_gene: NA
v_gene: TRBV3-1
abundance: NA
CDR3aa: CASSQERGEAFF
CDR3nt: TGTGCCAGCAGCCAAGAGAGGGGGGAAGCTTTCTTT

j_gene: TRBJ2-7
len: 11
d_gene: NA
v_gene: TRBV20-1
abundance: few
CDR3aa: CSAGRGPEQYF
CDR3nt: TGCAGTGCCGGACGAGGACCCGAGCAGTACTTC

j_gene: TRBJ2-1
len: 15
d_gene: NA
v_gene: TRBV9
abundance: once
CDR3aa: CASSVGLAPEHEQFF
CDR3nt: TGTGCCAGCAGCGTAGGTCTAGCGCCCGAACATGAGCAGTTCTTC

j_gene: TRBJ2-6
len: 15
d_gene: NA
v_gene: TRBV20-1
abundance: NA
CDR3aa: CSAREERTGANVLTF
CDR3nt: TGCAGTGCTAGAGAAGAGCGGACCGGGGCCAACGTCCTGACTTTC

j_gene: TRBJ2-3
len: 14
d_gene: NA
v_gene: TRBV5-1
abundance: once
CDR3aa: CANSLSGVGDTQYF
CDR3nt: TGCGCCAACAGCTTGTCGGGAGTTGGAGATACGCAGTATTTT

j_gene: TRBJ2-3
len: 15
d_gene: NA
v_gene: TRBV4-2
abundance: NA
CDR3aa: CASSPTGQRTDTQYF
CDR3nt: TGTGCCAGCAGCCCGACAGGCCAACGCACAGATACGCAGTATTTT

j_gene: TRBJ2-1
len: 16
d_gene: TRBD2
v_gene: TRBV20-1
abundance: NA
CDR3aa: CSAATSGRHSYNEQFF
CDR3nt: TGCAGTGCCGCGACTAGCGGGAGGCACTCCTACAATGAGCAGTTCTTC

j_gene: TRBJ2-5
len: 12
d_gene: TRBD1
v_gene: TRBV29-1
abundance: many
CDR3aa: CSVETGKETQYF
CDR3nt: TGCAGCGTTGAGACAGGGAAAGAGACCCAGTACTTC

j_gene: TRBJ2-5
len: 15
d_gene: NA
v_gene: TRBV6-5
abundance: few
CDR3aa: CASSYSGGALETQYF
CDR3nt: TGTGCCAGCAGTTATTCTGGGGGGGCCTTGGAGACCCAGTACTTC

j_gene: TRBJ2-7
len: 13
d_gene: NA
v_gene: TRBV9
abundance: NA
CDR3aa: CASSVDRGPEQYF
CDR3nt: TGTGCCAGCAGCGTAGACCGGGGGCCCGAGCAGTACTTC

j_gene: TRBJ2-7
len: 14
d_gene: NA
v_gene: TRBV27
abundance: few
CDR3aa: CASSARTGSYEQYF
CDR3nt: TGTGCCAGCAGTGCCAGGACGGGATCCTACGAGCAGTACTTC

j_gene: TRBJ2-7
len: 15
d_gene: TRBD2
v_gene: TRBV12-3/TRBV12-4
abundance: many
CDR3aa: CASSSPRLADYEQYF
CDR3nt: TGTGCCAGCAGTTCTCCCAGACTAGCGGACTACGAGCAGTACTTC

j_gene: TRBJ2-7
len: 13
d_gene: TRBD2
v_gene: TRBV20-1
abundance: few
CDR3aa: CSASSGHTYEQYF
CDR3nt: TGCAGTGCTAGTAGCGGGCACACCTACGAGCAGTACTTC

j_gene: TRBJ2-3
len: 13
d_gene: NA
v_gene: TRBV7-2
abundance: NA
CDR3aa: CASSLEYSSMQYF
CDR3nt: TGTGCCAGCAGCTTAGAATACTCTTCTATGCAGTATTTT

j_gene: TRBJ2-7
len: 14
d_gene: TRBD2
v_gene: TRBV7-9
abundance: few
CDR3aa: CASTPGRGADEQYF
CDR3nt: TGTGCCAGCACCCCCGGGAGGGGCGCGGACGAGCAGTACTTC